Listed here are 21 T cell receptor beta chains from one sample, sequenced in a study of blood T cell repertoires in COVID-19. Sequenced by immunoSEQ multiplex PCR; TCRdb stores in-frame clones only, minus some. In the table there are some 150,000 clones, about four fifths of which are singletons. Sample: peripheral blood. These receptors came from a human donor with acute or convalescent COVID-19. The donor label of this sample is uncertain.

V usage is TRBV30 and J usage is TRBJ1-6; 9 bases line up with TRBD1. The CDR3 sequence is 13 residues long. The germline CDR1 and CDR2 sequences are GTSNPN and SVGIG (reference sequence). V was pared by 0 bases and J by 12 bases, with 3 bases of the junction left unmatched. CDR3 loop: CAWSVQGALPLHF. The CDR3 DNA follows: TGTGCCTGGAGTGTACAGGGGGCCCTACCCCTCCACTTT.

Comments on this clone: The junction and the germline gene differ at one end; a read error may be behind it. The CDR3 nucleotides are TGTGCCAGCAGCTTAGAAATGGCAGGAGGGATTTCCTTC. Its translation is CASSLEMAGGISF. This chain connects TRBV7-9 to TRBJ1-2; D not resolved. Germline V gene lookup returns CDR1 SEHNR and CDR2 FQNEAQ (reference sequence). The CDR3 is 13 residues long.

The J gene is TRBJ2-6, the V gene TRBV19, with D possibly TRBD1 on 6 matching bases. V was cut by 6 bases and J by 0 bases, with 12 bases left in between. The CDR3 is made up of 16 amino acids. CDR1 and CDR2 from the germline V gene are LNHDA and SQIVND (reference sequence). The CDR3 loop is CASRGQGFSGANVLTF. CDR3 DNA sequence: TGTGCCAGTAGGGGGCAGGGGTTCTCTGGGGCCAACGTCCTGACTTTC.

The rearrangement uses TRBV7-8 and TRBJ1-1; TRBD1 is a possible D gene (6 bases). The CDR3 has 16 residues. The germline V gene has CDR1 SGHVS and CDR2 FQNEAQ. The germline V and J ends were trimmed by 5 bases and 6 bases, with 22 bases remaining between them. The CDR3 loop is CASSPLVGGAIAEAFF. For the CDR3, the DNA is TGTGCCAGCAGCCCTCTGGTCGGGGGGGCAATAGCTGAAGCTTTCTTT.

This clone appeared once. The chain has TRBV19 and TRBJ2-1; a weak D match, TRBD1 (5 bases). CDR1 is LNHDA and CDR2 is SQIVND in the germline V gene (reference sequence). Trimming stripped 6 bases from V and 1 base from J, with 10 bases between. This CDR3 spans 14 amino acids. CDR3 amino acids: CASRIQGSYNEQFF. CDR3 bases: TGTGCCAGTAGAATCCAGGGATCCTACAATGAGCAGTTCTTC.

This clone was observed a single time. The chain joins TRBV5-6 to TRBJ1-5; D call uncertain. The V gene's germline CDR1 is SGHDT and CDR2 YYEEEE. Trimming left V 2 bases short and J 9 bases short, with 15 bases between. This CDR3 contains 14 residues. CDR3 amino acids: CASSFGDVRSPQHF. CDR3 sequence (DNA): TGTGCCAGCAGCTTCGGGGATGTCCGATCGCCCCAGCATTTT.

The chain carries TRBV3-1 (or the pseudogene TRBV3-2) and TRBJ1-1, with D possibly matching TRBD1 (6 bases). Trimming removed 1 base at V and 4 bases at J, with 13 bases between. This CDR3 comprises 15 residues. The germline V gene encodes CDR1 LGHDT and CDR2 YNNKEL (reference sequence). DNA for the CDR3: TGTGCCAGCAGCCAAGTAAACAGGGCCGGCACTGAAGCTTTCTTT. Amino acids: CASSQVNRAGTEAFF.

The chain links TRBV18 to TRBJ1-1; no firm D call. Germline CDR1 reads KGHSH; CDR2 reads LQKENI. Trimming stripped 4 bases from V and 3 bases from J, with 12 bases between. The CDR3 is made up of 14 amino acids. CDR3 in DNA: TGTGCCAGCTCACGGATTTCGGGAGACACTGAAGCTTTCTTT. Translating gives CASSRISGDTEAFF.

The V and J genes are TRBV3-1 (or the pseudogene TRBV3-2) and TRBJ1-1, with 7 bases matching TRBD1. Unmatched junction bases numbered 5, after V lost 5 bases and J lost 5 bases. Germline-derived CDR1 and CDR2 are LGHDT and YNNKEL (reference sequence). The CDR3 covers 13 residues. The CDR3 reads CASSYRGRTEAFF. CDR3 sequence (DNA): TGTGCCAGCAGCTACAGGGGCAGGACTGAAGCTTTCTTT.

This chain links TRBV10-3 with TRBJ1-1, with D unresolved. Trimming removed 2 bases from V and 6 bases from J, with 16 bases in between. Germline V CDR1 and CDR2: ENHRY, SYGVKD. The length of the CDR3 is 15 residues. CDR3 sequence: CAISEGLALRAEAFF. The CDR3 DNA follows: TGTGCCATCAGTGAGGGCTTGGCCCTGAGGGCTGAAGCTTTCTTT.

The chain couples TRBV5-1 to TRBJ1-1; 7 bases line up with TRBD1. Trimming took 4 bases from V and 3 from J; bases not matched to a gene: 6. From germline, CDR1 is SGHRS and CDR2 YFSETQ. CDR3 size: 14 residues. The CDR3: CASSPFDRDTEAFF. The DNA of the CDR3 is TGCGCCAGCAGCCCTTTTGACAGGGACACTGAAGCTTTCTTT.

The J gene is TRBJ1-2, the V gene TRBV5-4; D is unresolved. Germline CDR1 and CDR2: SGHNT and YYREEE (reference sequence). The germline V and J ends were trimmed by 1 base and 1 base, with 8 bases remaining between them. CDR3 length equals 14 residues. The CDR3 sequence: CASSLLRGNYGYTF. The CDR3 nucleotides read TGTGCCAGCAGCTTGCTTCGGGGTAACTATGGCTACACCTTC.

The genes are TRBV27 and TRBJ1-4; D call uncertain. CDR3 size: 13 residues. V was cut by 5 bases and J by 0 bases, with 4 bases left in between. Germline V gene sequence: CDR1 MNHEY, CDR2 SMNVEV (reference sequence). CDR3 amino acids: CASSPATNEKLFF. The CDR3 DNA sequence: TGTGCCAGCAGTCCGGCAACTAATGAAAAACTGTTTTTT.

The genes are TRBV30 and TRBJ1-1; D remains ambiguous. The CDR3 is 15 residues long. Germline V gene data show CDR1 as GTSNPN and CDR2 as SVGIG (reference sequence). V was pared by 4 bases and J by 2 bases, with 17 bases between. CDR3 in amino acids: CAWNEGGRGNTEAFF. CDR3 sequence (DNA): TGTGCCTGGAATGAGGGTGGGCGGGGAAACACTGAAGCTTTCTTT.

This clone was counted only a few times. The chain is built from TRBV2 and TRBJ1-4, with D perhaps TRBD1 (5 bases). The CDR3 has 14 amino acids. Germline V gene data show CDR1 as SNHLY and CDR2 as FYNNEI. V shed 3 bases and J shed 8 bases, with 13 bases lying between them. CDR3 loop: CASSDYRFREKLFF. The CDR3 bases are TGTGCCAGCAGTGATTACAGGTTTCGGGAAAAACTGTTTTTT.

The CDR3 DNA is TGTGCCAGCAGCCTTGGAGGGGAGCAGTTCTTC. Residues: CASSLGGEQFF. The rearrangement uses TRBV12-3 or TRBV12-4 and TRBJ2-1, with D possibly TRBD2 on 6 matching bases. The V end lost 6 bases, the J end lost 10 bases, and 10 bases lay between the germline ends. CDR3 length: 11 amino acids.

V gene TRBV5-5 combines with J gene TRBJ1-1; TRBD1 agrees at 7 bases. With V trimmed by 4 bases and J by 4 bases, 16 bases remained unmatched. This CDR3 is 17 amino acids long. Per germline, CDR1 SGHKS and CDR2 YYEKEE (reference sequence). The DNA for the CDR3 is TGTGCCAGCAGCGAAGGACAGGCCTTCCGTGGGGGCACTGAAGCTTTCTTT. Protein: CASSEGQAFRGGTEAFF. The complete variable domain, with remaining parts taken from reference TRBV5-5 and TRBJ1-1, reads DAGVTQSPTHLIKTRGQQVTLRCSPISGHKSVSWYQQVLGQGPQFIFQYYEKEERGRGNFPDRFSARQFPNYSSELNVNALLLGDSALYLCASSEGQAFRGGTEAFFGQGTRLTVV.

V is TRBV2 and J is TRBJ2-7; a weak D match, TRBD1 (6 bases). CDR1 and CDR2 (germline): SNHLY, FYNNEI. CDR3 length: 13 amino acids. V lost 11 bases and J lost 7, with 21 bases in between. This CDR3 reads CAGTRDIQREQYV. The CDR3 region has the DNA TGTGCCGGAACCCGGGACATCCAGCGAGAGCAGTACGTC.

This clone turned up a few times. The rearrangement uses TRBV6-1 and TRBJ1-1; D gene ambiguous. CDR3 length: 14 residues. V was cut by 2 bases and J by 0 bases, with 7 bases left in between. Germline V gene lookup returns CDR1 MNHNS and CDR2 SASEGT. The CDR3 DNA is TGTGCCAGCAGTGAATACGGAGTGAACACTGAAGCTTTCTTT. It encodes CASSEYGVNTEAFF.

The V gene is TRBV11-2, the J gene TRBJ1-2, with 9 nucleotides matching TRBD1. V lost 4 bases and J lost 6; bases outside the gene matches: 6. Per the germline V gene, CDR1 is SGHAT and CDR2 is FQNNGV. The CDR3 length is 14 residues. CDR3 in amino acids: CASSSPGTGNGYTF. DNA for the CDR3: TGTGCCAGCAGCTCTCCCGGGACAGGGAATGGCTACACCTTC.

The chain carries TRBV10-3 and TRBJ1-2; D might be TRBD1 (6 bases). The CDR3 is 12 amino acids. Germline lookup yields CDR1 ENHRY and CDR2 SYGVKD. The germline V and J ends were trimmed by 5 bases and 2 bases, with 6 bases remaining between them. Here the CDR3 reads CAISTGNYGYTF. The CDR3 DNA follows: TGTGCCATCAGTACAGGGAACTATGGCTACACCTTC.